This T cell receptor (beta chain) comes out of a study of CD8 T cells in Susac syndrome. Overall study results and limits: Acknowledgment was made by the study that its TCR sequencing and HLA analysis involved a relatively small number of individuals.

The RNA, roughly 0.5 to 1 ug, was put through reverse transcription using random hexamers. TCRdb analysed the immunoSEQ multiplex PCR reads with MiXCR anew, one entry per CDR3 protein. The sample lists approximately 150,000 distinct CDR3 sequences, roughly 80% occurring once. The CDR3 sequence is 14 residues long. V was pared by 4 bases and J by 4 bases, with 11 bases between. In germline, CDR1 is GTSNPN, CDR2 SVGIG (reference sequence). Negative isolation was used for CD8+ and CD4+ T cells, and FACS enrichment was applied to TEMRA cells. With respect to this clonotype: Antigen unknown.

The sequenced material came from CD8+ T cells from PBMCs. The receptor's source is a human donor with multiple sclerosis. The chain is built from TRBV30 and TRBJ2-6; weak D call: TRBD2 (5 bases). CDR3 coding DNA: TGTGCCTGGACAGTGAGGGTGGGGGCCAACGTCCTGACTTTC. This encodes CAWTVRVGANVLTF.